This T cell receptor (beta chain) was recorded in a study of graft-versus-host responses after intestinal transplantation. About the research overall: Following induction with anti-thymocyte globulin, all recipients were given tacrolimus and steroids for about 3 years. Study conclusions and caveats: The marrow of recipients harbored GvH clones, and ileum or blood showed some of them first.

This clone showed up just once. Its antigen is currently unknown. Libraries were prepared by immunoSEQ multiplex PCR; TCRdb keeps only in-frame clonotypes and omits some of them. The data hold about 120,000 clones, with 85% to 95% observed a single time. The sequences come from unstimulated CD4+ T cells sorted from spleen or lymph node cells, collected before intestinal transplant. The origin of this receptor is a human donor who received an intestinal transplant.

The CDR3 protein is CAWSKGGLRGAQYF. Here the CDR3 DNA reads TGTGCCTGGAGCAAGGGGGGGTTGAGGGGAGCCCAGTACTTC. This chain links TRBV30 with TRBJ2-5, with D possibly TRBD2 on 7 matching bases. CDR1 is GTSNPN and CDR2 is SVGIG in the germline V gene (reference sequence). The CDR3 consists of 14 residues. Deletions cut 3 bases from V and 9 bases from J, with 20 bases between.